The 22 T cell receptor beta chains in this list originate from one sample, sequenced in a study of blood T cell repertoires in COVID-19. Repertoires were generated with immunoSEQ multiplex PCR, while TCRdb's copy carries only in-frame clones and drops some. Of about 310,000 clones listed, about 87% were seen once; the top ten hold 8.9%. Sequenced sample: PBMCs or T cells enriched from blood (not recorded which). The receptors shown here come from a woman under 30 who had recovered from COVID-19.

This chain links TRBV10-3 with TRBJ1-5; D might be TRBD1 (6 bases). The germline V and J ends were trimmed by 10 bases and 2 bases, with 27 bases remaining between them. Germline CDR1 reads ENHRY; CDR2 reads SYGVKD. The CDR3 spans 18 residues. In nucleotides, the CDR3 is TGTGCCACACCGCGGGGGAACGGGGGGGCTCGATGCAATCAGCCCCAGCATTTT. It translates to CATPRGNGGARCNQPQHF.

This clone came up once. The gene calls are TRBV7-9 and TRBJ1-2, with unresolved D. The V and J ends lost 3 bases and 1 base respectively, with 18 bases between them. Germline lookup yields CDR1 SEHNR and CDR2 FQNEAQ (reference sequence). The CDR3 is 17 amino acids. CDR3 in amino acids: CASSLRVVQENNYGYTF. In nucleotides, the CDR3 is TGTGCCAGCAGCTTGCGGGTTGTGCAGGAGAATAACTATGGCTACACCTTC.

V is TRBV28 and J is TRBJ1-4; D is ambiguous. V dropped 5 bases and J dropped 12 bases, with 7 bases sitting between them. CDR1 MDHEN and CDR2 SYDVKM come from the germline V gene. This CDR3 spans 10 amino acids. The CDR3 DNA reads as TGTGCCAGCAGTGGACTTGAACTGTTTTTT. Its translation: CASSGLELFF.

The genes are TRBV7-8 and TRBJ1-2; D is possibly TRBD1 (5 bases). V was pared by 0 bases and J by 4 bases, with 9 bases between. The CDR3 contains 14 residues. The germline gives CDR1 SGHVS, CDR2 FQNEAQ. The CDR3: CASSLAQEGYGYTF. CDR3 coding DNA: TGTGCCAGCAGCTTAGCACAGGAGGGCTATGGCTACACCTTC.

The V and J genes are TRBV6-2 or TRBV6-3 and TRBJ2-7, with D uncertain. The CDR3 runs 12 residues. Looked up from germline, CDR1 is MNHEY and CDR2 is SVGEGT. V dropped 2 bases and J dropped 4 bases, with 6 bases sitting between them. The CDR3 bases are TGTGCCAGCAGTTACCTCCGTTACGAGCAGTACTTC. It translates to CASSYLRYEQYF.

CDR3 coding DNA: TGTGCCAGCAGAAGACAGGGAGCCTATGGCTACACCTTC. Translating it yields CASRRQGAYGYTF. V is TRBV12-3 or TRBV12-4 and J is TRBJ1-2, with TRBD1 matching over 7 bases. This CDR3 region has 13 residues. The V segment lost 6 bases and the J segment 4 bases; nucleotides outside the gene matches: 5.

The DNA for the CDR3 is TGTGCCAGCAGCTTGGATGTCAGGATAAACACCGGGGAGCTGTTTTTT. Protein sequence: CASSLDVRINTGELFF. The chain has TRBV5-4 and TRBJ2-2, with unresolved D. Trimming removed 0 bases at V and 2 bases at J, with 11 bases between. In germline, CDR1 is SGHNT, CDR2 YYREEE (reference sequence). The CDR3 spans 16 residues. Based on the CDR3 plus reference TRBV5-4 and TRBJ2-2, the full variable domain is ETGVTQSPTHLIKTRGQQVTLRCSSQSGHNTVSWYQQALGQGPQFIFQYYREEENGRGNFPPRFSGLQFPNYSSELNVNALELDDSALYLCASSLDVRINTGELFFGEGSRLTVL.

This clone has a single count. CDR3 in amino acids: CATRQGPGTEAFF. The CDR3 coding sequence is TGTGCCACTAGACAGGGGCCGGGCACTGAAGCTTTCTTT. This chain connects TRBV10-3 to TRBJ1-1; 8 bases align to TRBD1. The CDR3 sequence is 13 residues long. Germline CDR1 and CDR2: ENHRY and SYGVKD. The V gene end was trimmed by 10 bases and the J gene end by 4 bases; junction bases not matched to a gene: 8.

V usage is TRBV2 and J usage is TRBJ2-5, with TRBD1 matching 11 bases. The CDR3 is 18 residues long. The germline V gene encodes CDR1 SNHLY and CDR2 FYNNEI. The V gene end was trimmed by 1 base and the J gene end by 4 bases; junction bases not matched to a gene: 11. The CDR3 loop is CASSEGLGQGVIRETQYF. The CDR3 bases are TGTGCCAGCAGTGAAGGGTTGGGACAGGGGGTGATAAGAGAGACCCAGTACTTC. The full variable domain, rest sourced from reference TRBV2 and TRBJ2-5, is EPEVTQTPSHQVTQMGQEVILRCVPISNHLYFYWYRQILGQKVEFLVSFYNNEISEKSEIFDDQFSVERPDGSNFTLKIRSTKLEDSAMYFCASSEGLGQGVIRETQYFGPGTRLLVL.

J is TRBJ1-2 and V is TRBV5-1, with 10 bases matching TRBD1. Germline V gives CDR1 SGHRS, CDR2 YFSETQ. The CDR3 is 15 residues long. Trimming removed 2 bases from V and 6 bases from J; junction bases left unmatched: 7. The CDR3 DNA follows: TGCGCCAGCAGCTTAGGGGACAGGGGAACTCATGGCTACACCTTC. Its protein product is CASSLGDRGTHGYTF.

This chain connects TRBV6-2 or TRBV6-3 to TRBJ2-1, with D uncertain. The CDR3 covers 13 residues. Deletions cut 5 bases from V and 5 bases from J, with 10 bases between. The V gene's germline CDR1 is MNHEY and CDR2 SVGEGT. CDR3 bases: TGTGCCAGCAGTCAATACAGTCACAATGAGCAGTTCTTC. The encoded protein is CASSQYSHNEQFF.

This chain links TRBV12-5 with TRBJ2-3; D perhaps matches TRBD2 (6 bases). V lost 1 base, J lost 4 bases, and 15 bases lay in between. CDR1 and CDR2 (germline): LGHNT, FRNRAP. The CDR3 has 16 amino acids. Here the CDR3 reads CASGLGLAGDSDTQYF. CDR3 sequence (DNA): TGTGCTAGTGGTTTGGGCCTAGCCGGGGACTCAGATACGCAGTATTTT.

The J gene is TRBJ1-2, the V gene TRBV28; weak D call: TRBD1 (5 bases). Germline-derived CDR1 and CDR2 are MDHEN and SYDVKM. There are 16 residues in the CDR3. V was shortened by 3 bases and J by 2 bases, with 16 bases between the two germline ends. The CDR3 is CASSFPREGENYGYTF. CDR3 DNA: TGTGCCAGCAGTTTCCCCAGGGAGGGCGAAAACTATGGCTACACCTTC.

This clone showed up just once. This chain connects TRBV9 to TRBJ2-3; 7 bases match TRBD1. V lost 4 bases, J lost 2 bases, and 4 bases stayed unmatched. The germline gives CDR1 SGDLS, CDR2 YYNGEE. The CDR3 has 14 amino acids. In DNA form, the CDR3 reads TGTGCCAGCAGCAATACAGGGGACACAGATACGCAGTATTTT. Residues: CASSNTGDTDTQYF.

The rearrangement joins TRBV6-2 or TRBV6-3 to TRBJ1-2; D is perhaps TRBD1 (5 bases). Germline-derived CDR1 and CDR2 are MNHEY and SVGEGT. V dropped 2 bases and J dropped 7 bases, with 11 bases sitting between them. The CDR3 is 13 amino acids. The CDR3, as DNA: TGTGCCAGCAGTTACCGGGGGGGACTTGGCTACACCTTC. It translates to CASSYRGGLGYTF.

The J gene is TRBJ1-2, the V gene TRBV19; the D gene is possibly TRBD1 (6 bases). CDR1 LNHDA and CDR2 SQIVND come from the germline V gene (reference sequence). The V end lost 7 bases, the J end lost 4 bases, and 22 bases lay between the germline ends. CDR3 size: 16 residues. This CDR3 is CASTEVPGGAGYGYTF. In nucleotides, the CDR3 is TGTGCCAGTACCGAGGTCCCTGGGGGCGCGGGCTATGGCTACACCTTC.

The rearrangement uses TRBV28 and TRBJ2-3; 7 bases map to TRBD1. Losses at the gene ends were 7 bases for V and 1 base for J; bases not matched to a gene: 11. The germline V gene encodes CDR1 MDHEN and CDR2 SYDVKM. The CDR3 has 16 residues. DNA of the CDR3: TGTGCCAGCATCCCTCTGGGAGACAGGGGCACAGATACGCAGTATTTT. Protein product: CASIPLGDRGTDTQYF.

This chain uses TRBV14 with TRBJ1-3; D remains ambiguous. This CDR3 is built from 15 residues. Trimming removed 3 bases from V and 0 bases from J, with 9 bases in between. Germline V gene data show CDR1 as SGHDN and CDR2 as FVKESK. This CDR3 is CASSQEMSSGNTIYF. In DNA, the CDR3 is TGTGCCAGCAGCCAGGAGATGAGCTCTGGAAACACCATATATTTT.

The gene calls are TRBV10-3 and TRBJ1-6, with D possibly being TRBD1 (5 bases). The CDR3 sequence is 18 residues long. V lost 4 bases to trimming and J lost 0 bases, with 16 bases between them. In germline, CDR1 is ENHRY, CDR2 SYGVKD. Written as DNA, the CDR3 is TGTGCCATCAGTGGGGGCGCTACCCGAAGCTCCTATAATTCACCCCTCCACTTT. It codes for CAISGGATRSSYNSPLHF.

V is TRBV4-3 and J is TRBJ2-1; maybe TRBD2 (6 bases). Deletions cut 5 bases from V and 6 bases from J, with 17 bases between. Germline loops: CDR1 LGHNA, CDR2 YSLEER. This CDR3 contains 15 residues. This chain's CDR3 is CASSNFFRGFNEQFF. Written as DNA, the CDR3 is TGCGCCAGCAGCAATTTTTTTCGGGGGTTCAATGAGCAGTTCTTC.

The chain has TRBV2 and TRBJ1-4; 7 positions agree with TRBD1. Trimming cost V 6 bases and J 0 bases; bases outside gene matches: 4. The CDR3 runs 15 residues. Germline assignment: CDR1 SNHLY and CDR2 FYNNEI. CDR3 in DNA: TGTGCCAGCAGGCCCCAGGGGGCAACTAATGAAAAACTGTTTTTT. Translated, it gives CASRPQGATNEKLFF.

V is TRBV11-3 and J is TRBJ1-2; TRBD1 is a possible D gene (6 bases). This CDR3 is 19 amino acids long. V lost 0 bases to trimming and J lost 2 bases, with 22 bases between them. Germline values: CDR1 SGHNT, CDR2 YENEEA. CDR3 sequence (DNA): TGTGCCAGCAGCTTAGATCTCTCGCAGGGGCCCATAATAAACTATGGCTACACCTTC. Its protein product is CASSLDLSQGPIINYGYTF.